Detailed here is one T cell receptor (beta chain). What it binds is unknown. Germline V lookup: CDR1 SGHVS, CDR2 FQNEAQ. V was trimmed by 5 bases and J by 4 bases, leaving 14 bases between them. The CDR3 is made up of 14 amino acids. Profiled with immunoSEQ multiplex PCR; TCRdb holds only in-frame clones, not every one. The sample carries approximately 30,000 clones, approximately 80% recorded once. This entry comes from a study of T cells in localized non-small cell lung cancer. Whole-study results and caveats: Clonality peaked in uninvolved adjacent lung rather than tumor.

The V gene is TRBV7-8, the J gene TRBJ1-2; no reliable D call. Sequences were derived from peripheral blood, sampled before any cancer treatment. The sequence was collected from a male donor at least 60 years old with stage II squamous cell lung carcinoma. The CDR3 reads CASSHTGSFYGYTF. The CDR3 DNA sequence: TGTGCCAGCAGCCACACGGGATCTTTCTATGGCTACACCTTC.